This T cell receptor (beta chain) is drawn from a study of OX40 agonist ivuxolimab in advanced cancers. V was shortened by 2 bases and J by 6 bases, with 8 bases between the two germline ends. The CDR3 covers 13 residues. Germline V gene data show CDR1 as SGHTA and CDR2 as FQGNSA. Using immunoSEQ multiplex PCR, the repertoire was profiled, and TCRdb retains in-frame clones only, with some absent. The sample includes over 100,000 clones, around 95% of them seen just once. The receptor comes from an adult with an advanced solid tumor such as melanoma, head and neck, liver or kidney cancer. Source: CD4+ or CD8+ T cells sorted from blood, taken in a trial of the OX40 agonist ivuxolimab. V and J are TRBV7-2 and TRBJ2-1; D may be TRBD1 (5 bases). The CDR3 region is CASSLWGPNEQFF. CDR3 in DNA: TGTGCCAGCAGCTTATGGGGCCCCAATGAGCAGTTCTTC.